The 26 T cell receptor beta chains reported below all come from one sample, sequenced in a study of blood T cells in healthy people across ages. Alongside a J-beta primer mix, a sample-barcoded 5' primer served in a second PCR lasting roughly 7 to 11 cycles. One entry per CDR3 protein, called by TCRdb with MiXCR from the 5' RACE reads. This sample has roughly 500,000 distinct CDR3 sequences, with roughly a quarter found just once. Sequencing used blood. These receptors came from a woman aged 70-85 years in good health.

This chain uses TRBV6-1 with TRBJ2-5; TRBD1 aligns across 8 bases. With the DNA end fitting TRBJ2-1 better, the J assignment may be wrong. Germline CDR1 reads MNHNS; CDR2 reads SASEGT. The CDR3 length is 13 residues. The CDR3 nucleotides read TGTGCCATCAGCCGGGACAGGTCGAATGAGCAGTTCTTC. Its protein product is CAISRDRSNEQFF.

The V and J genes are TRBV3-1 and TRBJ1-4; D unresolved. The CDR3 runs 11 residues. Per the germline V gene, CDR1 is LGHDT and CDR2 is YNNKEL (reference sequence). The V and J ends lost 5 bases and 11 bases respectively, with 9 bases between them. The CDR3 bases are TGTGCCAGCAGCATAGCAGCTAAACTGTTTTTT. Residues: CASSIAAKLFF.

The chain links TRBV6-1 to TRBJ2-4, with 9 bases that match TRBD1. V shed 7 bases and J 8 bases; nucleotides not matched to a gene: 6. Looked up from germline, CDR1 is MNHNS and CDR2 is SASEGT. The CDR3 extends over 13 amino acids. The CDR3 coding sequence is TGTGCCAGCAAGACAGGGGGGAAGGACATTCAGTACTTC. It specifies CASKTGGKDIQYF.

This clonotype was counted only a few times. The chain couples TRBV12-5 to TRBJ2-2, with 13 bases fitting TRBD2. Germline V CDR1 and CDR2: LGHNT, FRNRAP. V was clipped by 4 bases and J by 5 bases; unmatched bases: 4. The CDR3 length is 16 residues. The CDR3 coding sequence is TGTGCTAGTGGTTCCGGGACTAGCGGGACTACCGGGGAGCTGTTTTTT. Its translation is CASGSGTSGTTGELFF.

This clonotype has just a few counts. The gene calls are TRBV7-2 and TRBJ2-1; weak D call: TRBD2 (5 bases). The CDR3 sequence is 14 residues long. With 7 bases removed from V and 6 bases from J, the gap between germline ends came to 16 bases. Per the germline V gene, CDR1 is SGHTA and CDR2 is FQGNSA. The chain's CDR3 is CASTRLLAPNEQFF. Here the CDR3 DNA reads TGTGCCAGCACTCGGCTTCTAGCCCCCAATGAGCAGTTCTTC.

This clonotype occurred many times. The rearrangement uses TRBV6-5 and TRBJ2-5; 10 nucleotides agree with TRBD2. V was clipped by 2 bases and J by 0 bases; unmatched bases: 6. The CDR3 is 17 amino acids. CDR1 is MNHEY and CDR2 is SVGAGI in the germline V gene. CDR3 DNA: TGTGCCAGCAGTTACGGGGGGAGCGGGGGGGACCAAGAGACCCAGTACTTC. Protein sequence: CASSYGGSGGDQETQYF.

This clonotype has just one count. This chain connects TRBV12-3 or TRBV12-4 to TRBJ1-3; D unresolved. The CDR3 sequence is 12 residues long. The V and J ends lost 10 bases and 2 bases respectively, with 9 bases between them. The CDR3: CATAQPGNTIYF. In nucleotides, the CDR3 is TGTGCCACCGCCCAGCCTGGAAACACCATATATTTT.

This clonotype was recorded a few times. The chain joins TRBV7-2 to TRBJ2-7; D uncertain. The CDR3 sequence is 14 residues long. CDR1 and CDR2 from the germline V gene are SGHTA and FQGNSA. V lost 5 bases to trimming and J lost 9 bases, with 20 bases between them. The CDR3 region has the DNA TGTGCCAGCAGCAATTATGAAGCCCGCACCGTGCAGTACTTC. It codes for CASSNYEARTVQYF. The full variable domain, in which reference TRBV7-2 and TRBJ2-7 provide the parts outside the CDR3, is GAGVSQSPSNKVTEKGKDVELRCDPISGHTALYWYRQSLGQGLEFLIYFQGNSAPDKSGLPSDRFSAERTGGSVSTLTIQRTQQEDSAVYLCASSNYEARTVQYFGPGTRLTVT.

The V call is TRBV10-3, the J call TRBJ2-3; D might be TRBD2 (5 bases). Germline assignment: CDR1 ENHRY and CDR2 SYGVKD. CDR3 length equals 14 residues. The V gene lost 3 bases and the J gene lost 4 bases, with 11 bases spanning the gap. The CDR3 nucleotides read TGTGCCATCAGTGATTCGGGGAGCCCAGATACGCAGTATTTT. It specifies CAISDSGSPDTQYF.

The chain has TRBV7-2 and TRBJ2-5; D unclear. Between the trimmed V and J ends, which lost 4 bases and 3 bases, there was a span of 6 bases. From germline, CDR1 is SGHTA and CDR2 FQGNSA. The CDR3 is made up of 12 amino acids. The CDR3 DNA sequence: TGTGCCAGCAGCTCCCAGGAAGAGACCCAGTACTTC. This encodes CASSSQEETQYF.

There are many counts of this clonotype. The chain couples TRBV7-3 to TRBJ2-5, with D possibly being TRBD1 (6 bases). Near its end, the DNA agrees better with TRBJ2-7, so the J call may be wrong. This CDR3 has 14 amino acids. Germline V gene lookup returns CDR1 SGHTA and CDR2 FQGTGA. Here the CDR3 reads CASSLRDTGYEQYF. The DNA of the CDR3 is TGTGCCAGCAGCTTGAGGGACACTGGTTACGAGCAGTACTTC.

This clonotype was picked up a small number of times. The chain is built from TRBV2 and TRBJ2-1; D call uncertain. Trimming stripped 6 bases from V and 5 bases from J, with 11 bases between. This CDR3 has 13 amino acids. Germline CDR1 SNHLY, CDR2 FYNNEI. This chain's CDR3 is CASSVNRDNEQFF. CDR3 bases: TGTGCCAGCAGCGTGAACAGAGACAATGAGCAGTTCTTC.

This chain links TRBV24-1 with TRBJ2-1; possibly TRBD2 for D (7 bases). The CDR3 has 16 amino acids. Germline V CDR1 and CDR2: KGHDR, SFDVKD. The V end was cut by 3 bases, the J end by 2 bases, with 13 bases between. CDR3: CATSDLPGGPYNEQFF. The CDR3 coding sequence is TGTGCCACCAGTGATCTTCCCGGGGGGCCCTACAATGAGCAGTTCTTC.

In the case of this clonotype: The junction does not match germline at one end; this may be a read error. V usage is TRBV3-1 and J usage is TRBJ1-2; 7 bases align to TRBD1. The length of the CDR3 is 14 residues. Germline V gene lookup returns CDR1 LGHDT and CDR2 YNNKEL (reference sequence). The CDR3 region has the DNA TGTACCAGCAGCCCTTTGGCGGGACAGTATGGCTACACCTTC. Encoded protein: CTSSPLAGQYGYTF.

V usage is TRBV5-1 and J usage is TRBJ2-1; D is undetermined. Per the germline V gene, CDR1 is SGHRS and CDR2 is YFSETQ. Between the trimmed V and J ends, which lost 0 bases and 10 bases, there was a span of 20 bases. The CDR3 runs 16 residues. The CDR3 sequence is CASSLDGHTVLGEQFF. CDR3 in DNA: TGCGCCAGCAGCTTGGACGGTCACACAGTCCTAGGGGAGCAGTTCTTC. Based on the CDR3 plus reference TRBV5-1 and TRBJ2-1, the full variable domain is KAGVTQTPRYLIKTRGQQVTLSCSPISGHRSVSWYQQTPGQGLQFLFEYFSETQRNKGNFPGRFSGRQFSNSRSEMNVSTLELGDSALYLCASSLDGHTVLGEQFFGPGTRLTVL.

This sequence joins TRBV20-1 and TRBJ2-3; 11 positions match TRBD2. The CDR3 is 17 residues long. V dropped 4 bases and J dropped 0; count of bases not matched to a gene: 9. Germline CDR1 and CDR2: DFQATT and SNEGSKA (reference sequence). The CDR3 protein is CSAIRASGGSSTDTQYF. The CDR3 DNA sequence: TGCAGTGCTATCAGGGCTAGCGGGGGGTCGAGCACAGATACGCAGTATTTT.

Details on this clonotype: Relative to the germline gene, one junction end is altered; a read error may explain this. This chain's CDR3 is CANSFQASDGYTF. The CDR3, as DNA: TGCGCCAACAGCTTCCAGGCGTCTGACGGCTACACCTTC. The chain combines TRBV5-1 with TRBJ1-2; no firm D call. The V gene's germline CDR1 is SGHRS and CDR2 YFSETQ. This CDR3 spans 13 amino acids.

This chain joins TRBV24-1 and TRBJ1-2; 7 positions agree with TRBD1. Germline trimming cut 7 bases from V and 4 bases from J; bases unmatched to any gene: 5. The germline CDR1 and CDR2 sequences are KGHDR and SFDVKD. The CDR3 loop spans 13 amino acids. The CDR3 sequence: CATSSGTAYGYTF. CDR3 sequence (DNA): TGTGCCACCAGCTCCGGGACAGCCTATGGCTACACCTTC.

The V call is TRBV15, the J call TRBJ2-5; D tentatively reads TRBD1 or TRBD2 (5 bases each). CDR1 and CDR2 (germline): LNHNV, YYDKDF (reference sequence). V gave up 2 bases and J gave up 3 bases, with 10 bases separating them. The CDR3 is 14 residues long. CDR3 sequence reads: CATSRTGAEETQYF. CDR3 bases: TGTGCCACCAGCAGAACCGGGGCAGAAGAGACCCAGTACTTC.

The rearrangement uses TRBV4-1 and TRBJ1-4; possible D gene TRBD1, 5 bases. This CDR3 is built from 19 residues. Germline loops: CDR1 MGHRA, CDR2 YSYEKL. The V end lost 1 base, the J end lost 0 bases, and 18 bases lay between the germline ends. The CDR3 DNA reads as TGCGCCAGCAGCCAAGGTTTAGGGGTATCCCTTGCAACTAATGAAAAACTGTTTTTT. It yields the protein CASSQGLGVSLATNEKLFF.

This clonotype has only a few counts. V usage is TRBV7-9 and J usage is TRBJ2-7, with TRBD2 matching 10 bases. The CDR3 extends over 15 amino acids. V shed 4 bases and J 0 bases; nucleotides not matched to a gene: 3. The germline V gene encodes CDR1 SEHNR and CDR2 FQNEAQ (reference sequence). The DNA for the CDR3 is TGTGCCAGCAGCTCCAGGACTAGCGGCTCCTACGAGCAGTACTTC. This codes for CASSSRTSGSYEQYF.

V and J are TRBV20-1 and TRBJ1-1; 8 bases are shared with TRBD1. The germline gives CDR1 DFQATT, CDR2 SNEGSKA (reference sequence). This CDR3 is 12 amino acids long. V dropped 7 bases and J dropped 1; count of bases not matched to a gene: 2. CDR3 loop: CSVGTGNTEAFF. The CDR3 coding sequence is TGCAGTGTTGGGACAGGGAACACTGAAGCTTTCTTT.

The chain couples TRBV20-1 to TRBJ1-2; tentative D call: TRBD1 (6 bases). CDR1 and CDR2 (germline): DFQATT, SNEGSKA (reference sequence). The CDR3 is 13 amino acids. V was shortened by 6 bases and J by 5 bases, with 16 bases between the two germline ends. CDR3 coding DNA: TGCAGTGCAAAATCACAGGGAAATTATGGCTACACCTTC. Translation gives CSAKSQGNYGYTF.

This clonotype showed up just a few times. The chain has TRBV4-2 and TRBJ2-3; 11 bases match TRBD2. After removal of 2 bases from V and 4 bases from J, the junction contained 5 bases not matched to a gene. Germline V gives CDR1 LGHNA, CDR2 YNFKEQ. The CDR3 extends over 16 amino acids. In DNA form, the CDR3 reads TGTGCCAGCAGCCAACTAGCGGGGGGAGGGGCAGATACGCAGTATTTT. The encoded protein is CASSQLAGGGADTQYF.

There are a few counts of this clonotype. A junction end diverges from the germline sequence, so it may reflect a read error. V is TRBV12-5 and J is TRBJ2-3; 8 nucleotides match TRBD2. CDR1 and CDR2 (germline): LGHNT, FRNRAP. The CDR3 runs 14 residues. For the CDR3, the DNA is TGTGCTAGTGGTCCAAGGACTAGCACGGATACGCAGTATTTT. Amino acid sequence: CASGPRTSTDTQYF.

This clonotype turned up a few times. V is TRBV4-2 and J is TRBJ2-1; D is possibly TRBD1 or TRBD2 (5 bases each). Trimming shortened V by 0 bases and J by 8 bases, and 14 bases separated the two germline ends. The CDR3 loop spans 15 amino acids. Germline V gene data show CDR1 as LGHNA and CDR2 as YNFKEQ. As DNA, the CDR3 is TGTGCCAGCAGCCAAGATCGAGCTAGCAGGGATGAGCAGTTCTTC. Protein product: CASSQDRASRDEQFF.